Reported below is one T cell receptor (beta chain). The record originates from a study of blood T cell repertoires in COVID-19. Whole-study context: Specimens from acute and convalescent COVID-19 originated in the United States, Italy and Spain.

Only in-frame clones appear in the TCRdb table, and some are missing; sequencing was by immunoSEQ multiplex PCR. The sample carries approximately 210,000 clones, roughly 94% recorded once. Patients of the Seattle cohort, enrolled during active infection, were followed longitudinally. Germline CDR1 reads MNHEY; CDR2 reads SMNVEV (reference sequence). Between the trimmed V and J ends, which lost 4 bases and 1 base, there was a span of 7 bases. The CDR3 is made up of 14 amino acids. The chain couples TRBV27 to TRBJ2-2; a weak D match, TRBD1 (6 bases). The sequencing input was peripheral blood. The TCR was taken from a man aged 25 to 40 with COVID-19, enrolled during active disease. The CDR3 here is CASSWGQNTGELFF. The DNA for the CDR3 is TGTGCCAGCAGTTGGGGACAGAACACCGGGGAGCTGTTTTTT.